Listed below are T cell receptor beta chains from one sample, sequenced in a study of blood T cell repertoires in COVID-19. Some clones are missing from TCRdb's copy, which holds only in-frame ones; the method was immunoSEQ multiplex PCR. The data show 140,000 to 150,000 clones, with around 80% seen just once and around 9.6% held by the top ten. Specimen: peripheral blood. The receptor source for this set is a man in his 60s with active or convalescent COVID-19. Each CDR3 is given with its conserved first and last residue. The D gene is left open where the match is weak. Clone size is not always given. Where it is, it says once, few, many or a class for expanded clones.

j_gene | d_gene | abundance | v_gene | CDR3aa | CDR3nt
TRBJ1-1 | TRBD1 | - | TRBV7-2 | CASSLQGAGYTEAFF | TGTGCCAGCAGCTTACAGGGGGCTGGGTACACTGAAGCTTTCTTT
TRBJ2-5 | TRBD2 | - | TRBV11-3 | CASSTGATYSGGVQETQYF | TGTGCCAGCAGCACGGGAGCGACCTATAGCGGGGGGGTTCAAGAGACCCAGTACTTC
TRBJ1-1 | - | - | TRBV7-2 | CASLARTEHLEAFF | TGTGCCAGTCTAGCCCGGACGGAACATCTTGAAGCTTTCTTT
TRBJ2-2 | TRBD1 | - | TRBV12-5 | CASGSRDSLLTGELFF | TGTGCTAGTGGTTCCCGGGACAGCCTACTAACCGGGGAGCTGTTTTTT
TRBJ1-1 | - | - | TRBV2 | CASRPLQLNTEAFF | TGTGCCAGCAGGCCCTTGCAGTTGAACACTGAAGCTTTCTTT
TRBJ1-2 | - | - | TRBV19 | CASSLSGHLNYGYTF | TGTGCCAGTAGTCTTTCGGGACACCTGAACTATGGCTACACCTTC
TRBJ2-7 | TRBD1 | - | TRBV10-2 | CASRPQGAREQYF | TGCGCCAGCAGGCCCCAGGGGGCGCGGGAGCAGTACTTC
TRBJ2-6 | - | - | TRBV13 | CASSFTHSGANVLTF | TGTGCCAGCAGCTTTACACACTCTGGGGCCAACGTCCTGACTTTC
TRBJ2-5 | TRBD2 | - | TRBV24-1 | CATSPTGGAGETQYF | TGTGCCACCAGTCCCACCGGGGGGGCTGGGGAGACCCAGTACTTC
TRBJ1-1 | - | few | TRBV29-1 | CSVEVGGGWDEAFF | TGCAGCGTTGAGGTTGGCGGGGGCTGGGATGAAGCTTTCTTT
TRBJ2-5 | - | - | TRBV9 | CASSTQGGAQYF | TGTGCCAGCAGCACCCAGGGTGGGGCCCAGTACTTC
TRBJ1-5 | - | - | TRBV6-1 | CASSESGSNQPQHF | TGTGCCAGCAGTGAAAGCGGTAGCAATCAGCCCCAGCATTTT
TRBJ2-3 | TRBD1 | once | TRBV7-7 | CASIGQGTDTQYF | TGTGCCAGCATCGGACAGGGAACAGATACGCAGTATTTT
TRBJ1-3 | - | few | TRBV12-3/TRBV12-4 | CASSLSGNTIYF | TGTGCCAGCAGTCTCTCTGGAAACACCATATATTTT
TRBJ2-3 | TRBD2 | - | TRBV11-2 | CASSRTSGRRGTDTQYF | TGTGCCAGCAGCAGGACTAGCGGGAGGCGAGGGACAGATACGCAGTATTTT
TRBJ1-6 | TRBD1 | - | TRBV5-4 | CASSLGQGYNSPLHF | TGTGCCAGCAGCTTGGGACAGGGATATAATTCACCCCTCCACTTT
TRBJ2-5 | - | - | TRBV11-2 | CASSSRTRQRETQYF | TGTGCCAGCAGCTCGCGGACGCGGCAGCGGGAGACCCAGTACTTC
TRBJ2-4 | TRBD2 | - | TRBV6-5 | CASSYSGGGKNIQYF | TGTGCCAGCAGTTACTCGGGGGGGGGAAAAAACATTCAGTACTTC
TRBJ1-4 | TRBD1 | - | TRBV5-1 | CASSLGQGAREKLFF | TGCGCCAGCAGCCTTGGACAGGGGGCGAGGGAAAAACTGTTTTTT
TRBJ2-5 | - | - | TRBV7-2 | CASSLDYRSGETQYF | TGTGCCAGCAGCTTAGACTATCGTTCCGGGGAGACCCAGTACTTC
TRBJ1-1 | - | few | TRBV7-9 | CASSAVISAEAFF | TGTGCCAGCAGCGCGGTGATTAGCGCTGAAGCTTTCTTT
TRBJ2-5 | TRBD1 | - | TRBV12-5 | CASGSPGTGGQETQYF | TGTGCTAGTGGTTCCCCCGGGACAGGGGGCCAAGAGACCCAGTACTTC
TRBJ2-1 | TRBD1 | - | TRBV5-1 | CASSSGTGGTEQFF | TGCGCCAGCAGCTCCGGGACAGGGGGCACTGAGCAGTTCTTC
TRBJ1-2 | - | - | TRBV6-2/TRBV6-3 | CASSYSIFGAHGYTF | TGTGCCAGCAGTTACTCTATATTTGGGGCACATGGCTACACCTTC
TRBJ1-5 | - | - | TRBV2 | CASSLTGGNQPQHF | TGTGCCAGCAGCTTGACAGGAGGTAATCAGCCCCAGCATTTT
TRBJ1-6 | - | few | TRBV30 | CAWSVWGSSYNSPLHF | TGTGCCTGGAGTGTTTGGGGCAGCTCCTATAATTCACCCCTCCACTTT
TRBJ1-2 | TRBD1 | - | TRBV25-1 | CASRMGQGDGYTF | TGTGCCAGCAGGATGGGACAGGGCGACGGCTACACCTTC
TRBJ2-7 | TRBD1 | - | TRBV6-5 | CASSHDRGSNYEQYF | TGTGCCAGCAGCCACGACAGGGGCAGTAACTACGAGCAGTACTTC
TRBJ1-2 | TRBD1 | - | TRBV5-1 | CASSLYGTASYGYTF | TGCGCCAGCAGCCTGTATGGGACAGCAAGCTATGGCTACACCTTC
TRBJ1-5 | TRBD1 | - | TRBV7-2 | CASSLQGAVDQPQHF | TGTGCCAGCAGCTTACAGGGGGCGGTGGATCAGCCCCAGCATTTT
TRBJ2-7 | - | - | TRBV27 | CASSLVAASSYEQYF | TGTGCCAGCAGTTTGGTCGCAGCGAGCTCCTACGAGCAGTACTTC
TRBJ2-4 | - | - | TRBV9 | CASSVGSSAKNIQYF | TGTGCCAGCAGCGTAGGTAGCTCAGCCAAAAACATTCAGTACTTC
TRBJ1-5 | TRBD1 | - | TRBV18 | CASSPTGTGEYQPQHF | TGTGCCAGCTCACCAACCGGGACAGGGGAATATCAGCCCCAGCATTTT
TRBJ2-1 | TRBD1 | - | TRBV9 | CASSAAGTGGGNEQFF | TGTGCCAGCAGCGCCGCGGGGACAGGGGGCGGGAATGAGCAGTTCTTC
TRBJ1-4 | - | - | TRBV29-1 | CSPGRGGGEKLFF | TGCAGCCCTGGGCGCGGGGGAGGTGAAAAACTGTTTTTT
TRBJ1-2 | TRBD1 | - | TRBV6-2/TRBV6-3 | CASSYSTGNYGYTF | TGTGCCAGCAGTTACTCGACAGGGAACTATGGCTACACCTTC
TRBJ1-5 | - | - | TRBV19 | CASSHPRGSNQPQHF | TGTGCCAGTAGCCACCCACGGGGTAGCAATCAGCCCCAGCATTTT
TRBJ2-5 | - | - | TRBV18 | CASARGLQETQYF | TGTGCCAGCGCTAGGGGATTACAAGAGACCCAGTACTTC
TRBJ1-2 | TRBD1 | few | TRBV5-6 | CASSLVGQATLNYGYTF | TGTGCCAGCAGCTTGGTGGGACAGGCAACGCTAAACTATGGCTACACCTTC
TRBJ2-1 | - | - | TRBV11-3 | CASSLGLPSSYNEQFF | TGTGCCAGCAGCTTAGGGCTCCCAAGCTCCTACAATGAGCAGTTCTTC
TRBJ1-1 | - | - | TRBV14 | CASSQSGMLNTEAFF | TGTGCCAGCAGCCAATCAGGCATGCTGAACACTGAAGCTTTCTTT
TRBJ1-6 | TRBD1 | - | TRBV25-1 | CASSQIDRDNSPLHF | TGTGCCAGCAGTCAAATAGACAGGGATAATTCACCCCTCCACTTT
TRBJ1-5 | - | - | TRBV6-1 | CASSESLTYSNQPQHF | TGTGCCAGCAGTGAAAGTTTAACCTATAGCAATCAGCCCCAGCATTTT
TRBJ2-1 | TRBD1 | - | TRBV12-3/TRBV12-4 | CASSLGTGDEQFF | TGTGCCAGCAGCCTCGGGACAGGGGATGAGCAGTTCTTC
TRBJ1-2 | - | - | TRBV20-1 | CSAAGGLGYTF | TGCAGTGCCGCGGGGGGGCTCGGCTACACCTTC
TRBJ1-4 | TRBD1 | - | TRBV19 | CASSKTGGLDEKLFF | TGTGCCAGTAGTAAAACAGGGGGCTTGGATGAAAAACTGTTTTTT
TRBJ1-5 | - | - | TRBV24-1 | CATSAGVYQPQHF | TGTGCCACCAGTGCAGGGGTCTATCAGCCCCAGCATTTT
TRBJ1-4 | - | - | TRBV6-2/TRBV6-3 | CASSYRRQARREKLFF | TGTGCCAGCAGTTACCGTCGTCAGGCCCGGCGTGAAAAACTGTTTTTT
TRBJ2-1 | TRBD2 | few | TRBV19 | CASSIVTSGNNEQFF | TGTGCCAGTAGTATAGTGACTAGCGGAAACAATGAGCAGTTCTTC
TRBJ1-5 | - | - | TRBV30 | CAWSLPGQPQHF | TGTGCCTGGAGTCTGCCGGGGCAGCCCCAGCATTTT